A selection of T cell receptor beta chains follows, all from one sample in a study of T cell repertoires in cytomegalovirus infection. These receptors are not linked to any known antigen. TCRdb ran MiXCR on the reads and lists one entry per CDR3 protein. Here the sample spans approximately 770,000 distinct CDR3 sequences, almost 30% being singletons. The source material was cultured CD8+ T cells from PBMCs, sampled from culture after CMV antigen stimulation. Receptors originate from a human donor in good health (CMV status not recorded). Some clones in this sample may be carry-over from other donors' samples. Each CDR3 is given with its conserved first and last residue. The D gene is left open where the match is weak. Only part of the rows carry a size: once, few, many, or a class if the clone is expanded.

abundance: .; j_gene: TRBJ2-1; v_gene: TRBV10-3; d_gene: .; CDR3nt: TGTGCCATCAGTGAACAGGGAAGCTCCTACAATGAGCAGTTCTTC; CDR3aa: CAISEQGSSYNEQFF
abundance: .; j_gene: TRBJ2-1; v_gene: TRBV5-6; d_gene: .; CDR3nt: TGTGCCAGCAGCTTTGGGTGGGGGGGCCCCTACAATGAGCAGTTCTTC; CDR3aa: CASSFGWGGPYNEQFF
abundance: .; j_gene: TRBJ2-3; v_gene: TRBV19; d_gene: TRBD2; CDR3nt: TGTGCCACGAATCCGGGACTAGCGGGGGCCGGAATTGAGACAGATACGCAGTATTTT; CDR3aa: CATNPGLAGAGIETDTQYF
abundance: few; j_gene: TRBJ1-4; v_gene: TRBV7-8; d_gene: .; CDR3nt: TGTGCCAGCAGCTTAGCGCTTGAAAAACTGTTTTTT; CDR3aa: CASSLALEKLFF
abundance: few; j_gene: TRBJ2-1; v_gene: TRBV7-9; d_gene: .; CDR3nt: TGTGCCAGCAGGAGCTCGACTTACAATGAGCAGTTCTTC; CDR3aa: CASRSSTYNEQFF
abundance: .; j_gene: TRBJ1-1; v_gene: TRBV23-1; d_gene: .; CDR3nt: TGCGCCAGCCCAGTAGCTTTCTTT; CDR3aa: CASPVAFF
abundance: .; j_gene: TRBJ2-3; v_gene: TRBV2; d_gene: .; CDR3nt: TGTGCCAGCAGTGTAAGGGGCGAGGATACGCAGTATTTT; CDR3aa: CASSVRGEDTQYF
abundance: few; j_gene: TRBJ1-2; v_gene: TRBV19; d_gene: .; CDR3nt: TGTGCCAGTAGTATAGATCGCCGACTAGAACCCCATCCCTGGTATGGCTACACCTTC; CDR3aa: CASSIDRRLEPHPWYGYTF
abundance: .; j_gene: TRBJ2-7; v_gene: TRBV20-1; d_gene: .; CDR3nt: TGCAGTGCTAACCACCAGGGTTATAGAACGACCGAGCAGTACTTC; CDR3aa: CSANHQGYRTTEQYF
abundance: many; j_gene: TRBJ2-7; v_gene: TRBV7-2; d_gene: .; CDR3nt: TGTGCCAGCAGCCCACCTTATGGGGGCGAGCAGTACTTC; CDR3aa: CASSPPYGGEQYF
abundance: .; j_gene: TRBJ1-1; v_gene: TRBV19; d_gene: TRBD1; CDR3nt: TGTGCCAGTACCACTCAGACAGGGGCCACTGAAGCTTTCTTT; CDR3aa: CASTTQTGATEAFF
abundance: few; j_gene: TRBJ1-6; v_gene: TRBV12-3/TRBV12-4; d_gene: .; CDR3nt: TGTGCCAGCAGTTTCTCGGGAGCACTCAATTCACCCCTCCACTTT; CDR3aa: CASSFSGALNSPLHF
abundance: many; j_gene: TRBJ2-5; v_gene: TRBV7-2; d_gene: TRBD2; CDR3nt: TGTGCCAGCAGCACCCCTAGCGGGGGGGCCTTTCTTAGAGAGACCCAGTACTTC; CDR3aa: CASSTPSGGAFLRETQYF
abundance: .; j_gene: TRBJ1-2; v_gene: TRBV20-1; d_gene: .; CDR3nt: TGCAGTGCTAGGTCCACGGTCGAGGGAGGTGGCTACACCTTC; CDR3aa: CSARSTVEGGGYTF
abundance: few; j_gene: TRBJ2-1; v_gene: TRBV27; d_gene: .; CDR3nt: TGTGCCAGCAGCCCCGACGACCTTAGCTCCTACAATGAGCAGTTCTTC; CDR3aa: CASSPDDLSSYNEQFF
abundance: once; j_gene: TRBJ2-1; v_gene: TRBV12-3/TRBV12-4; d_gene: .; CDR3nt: TGTGCCAGCAGCGCGCGAGGATTCTACAATGAGCAGTTCTTC; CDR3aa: CASSARGFYNEQFF
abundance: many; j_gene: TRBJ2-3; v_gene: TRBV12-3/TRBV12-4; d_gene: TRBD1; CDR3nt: TGTGCCAGCAGTACGGGACAGGAGAACTCAGATACGCAGTATTTT; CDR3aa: CASSTGQENSDTQYF
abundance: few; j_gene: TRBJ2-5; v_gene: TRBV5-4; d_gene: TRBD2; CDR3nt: TGTGCCAGCAGCTCTAGCGGGGGGGCCGACCAAGAGACCCAGTACTTC; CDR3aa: CASSSSGGADQETQYF
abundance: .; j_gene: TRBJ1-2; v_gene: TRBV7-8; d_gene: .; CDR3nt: .; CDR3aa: CAWAAGAIFAF
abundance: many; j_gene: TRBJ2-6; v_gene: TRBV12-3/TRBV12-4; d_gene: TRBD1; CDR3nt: TGTGCCAGCAGTTTTCGACTCCCGGAAAACCGGGACAGGATAAGCTCTGGGGCCAACGTCCTGACTTTC; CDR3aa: CASSFRLPENRDRISSGANVLTF
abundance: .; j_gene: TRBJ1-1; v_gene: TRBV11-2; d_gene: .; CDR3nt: TGTGCCAGCAGTCAATGGGCAGGGGACATGAACACTGAAGCTTTCTTT; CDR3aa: CASSQWAGDMNTEAFF
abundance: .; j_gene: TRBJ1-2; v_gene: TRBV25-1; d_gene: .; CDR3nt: TGTGCCAGCAGTGAATTTTTTGTCCCACAGCTCTATGGCTACACCTTC; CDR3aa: CASSEFFVPQLYGYTF
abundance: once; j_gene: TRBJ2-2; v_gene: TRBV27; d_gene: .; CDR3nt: TGTGCCAGCTTGGGGCTCGAGAACACCGGGGAGCTGTTTTTT; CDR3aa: CASLGLENTGELFF
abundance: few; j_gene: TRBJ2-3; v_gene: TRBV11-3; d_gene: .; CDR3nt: TGTGCCAGCAGCTTAGGGGGGGCGCGGGCAGATACGCAGTATTTT; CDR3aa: CASSLGGARADTQYF
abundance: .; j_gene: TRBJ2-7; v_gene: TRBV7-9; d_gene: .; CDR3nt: TGTGCCAGCAGCTTAGCGCACGGCCAGGCCTACGAGCAGTACTTC; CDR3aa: CASSLAHGQAYEQYF
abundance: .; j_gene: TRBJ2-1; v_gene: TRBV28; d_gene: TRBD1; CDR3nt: TGTGCCAGCATCGACAGGGCCCACTACAATGAGCAGTTCTTC; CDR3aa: CASIDRAHYNEQFF
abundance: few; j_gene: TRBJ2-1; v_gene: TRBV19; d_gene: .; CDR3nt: TGTGCCAGTAGTATAGTCTGGGCGGTAACCAATGAGCAGTTCTTC; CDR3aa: CASSIVWAVTNEQFF
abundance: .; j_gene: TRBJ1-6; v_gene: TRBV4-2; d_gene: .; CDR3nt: TGTGCCAGCAGCCAAGTAACGGGTTTCTGCTCACCCCTCCACTTT; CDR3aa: CASSQVTGFCSPLHF
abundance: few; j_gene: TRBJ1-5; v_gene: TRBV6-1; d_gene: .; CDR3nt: TGTGCCAGCAGTGAGGGTCTGGGGTTGCAGCCCCAGCATTTT; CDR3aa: CASSEGLGLQPQHF
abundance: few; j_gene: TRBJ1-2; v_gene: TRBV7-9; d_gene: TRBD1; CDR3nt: TGTGCCAGCAGCTCCCTTAAAACGCCGGGACAGGGGCCCAGCGGTGGCTACACCTTC; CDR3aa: CASSSLKTPGQGPSGGYTF
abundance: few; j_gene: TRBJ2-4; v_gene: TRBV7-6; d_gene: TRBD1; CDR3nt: TGTGCCAGCAGCTTACTTCGGACAGGCCCGAAAAACATTCAGTACTTC; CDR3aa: CASSLLRTGPKNIQYF
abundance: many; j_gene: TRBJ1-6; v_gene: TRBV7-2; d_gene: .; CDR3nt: TGTGCCAGCAGCCCTTGGGACAATTCACCCCTCCACTTT; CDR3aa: CASSPWDNSPLHF
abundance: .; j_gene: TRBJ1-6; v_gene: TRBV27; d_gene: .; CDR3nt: TGTGCCAGCAGTTTATCGGACCGGCGGCCCCTCCACTTT; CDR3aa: CASSLSDRRPLHF
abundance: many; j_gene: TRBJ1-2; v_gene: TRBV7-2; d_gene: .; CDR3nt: TGTGCCAGCAGCCCGCCCAAAGGGCTCTATGGCTACACCTTC; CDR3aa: CASSPPKGLYGYTF
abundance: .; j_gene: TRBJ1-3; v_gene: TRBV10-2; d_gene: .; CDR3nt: TGCGCCAGCAGTGTTAACAGGGCTGGAAACACCATATATTTT; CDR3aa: CASSVNRAGNTIYF
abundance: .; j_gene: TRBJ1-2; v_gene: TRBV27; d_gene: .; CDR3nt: TGTGCCAGCAGTTTATCGGGCAGGGCCTATGGCTACACCTTC; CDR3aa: CASSLSGRAYGYTF
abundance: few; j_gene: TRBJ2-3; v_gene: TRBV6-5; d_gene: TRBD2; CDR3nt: TGTGCCAGCAGTTACACGGCGGGGCGGGGGGGCTCCACAGATACGCAGTATTTT; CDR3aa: CASSYTAGRGGSTDTQYF
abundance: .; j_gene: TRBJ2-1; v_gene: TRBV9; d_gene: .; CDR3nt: TGTGCCAGCAGCGCCCCAGGGGTAAGCTCCTACAATGAGCAGTTCTTC; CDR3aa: CASSAPGVSSYNEQFF
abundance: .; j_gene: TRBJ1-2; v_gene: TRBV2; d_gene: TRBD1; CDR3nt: TGTGCCAGCAGTGACGATAGACAGGGCGGCTATGGCTACACCTTC; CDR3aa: CASSDDRQGGYGYTF
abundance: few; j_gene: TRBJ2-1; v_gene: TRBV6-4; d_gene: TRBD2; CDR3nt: TGTGCCAGCAGACTACTAGCGGGGGCCTACAATGAGCAGTTCTTC; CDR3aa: CASRLLAGAYNEQFF
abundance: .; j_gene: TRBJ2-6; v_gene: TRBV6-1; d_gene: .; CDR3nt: TGTACCAGCAGAAGGGTCTACAACTGGGCCAACGTCCTGACTTTC; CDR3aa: CTSRRVYNWANVLTF